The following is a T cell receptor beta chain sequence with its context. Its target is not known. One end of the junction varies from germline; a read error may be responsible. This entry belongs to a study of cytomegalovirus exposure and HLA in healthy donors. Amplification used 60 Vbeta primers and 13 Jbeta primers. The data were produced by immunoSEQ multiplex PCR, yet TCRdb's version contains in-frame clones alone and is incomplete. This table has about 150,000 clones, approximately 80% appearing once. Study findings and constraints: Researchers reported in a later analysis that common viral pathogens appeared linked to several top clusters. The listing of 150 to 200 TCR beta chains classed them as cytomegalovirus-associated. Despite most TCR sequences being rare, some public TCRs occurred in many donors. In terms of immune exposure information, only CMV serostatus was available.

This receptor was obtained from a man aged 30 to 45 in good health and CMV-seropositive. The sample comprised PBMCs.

The CDR3 region is CSSSFTGMTEAFF. The CDR3 DNA reads TGTTCCAGCAGCTTCACAGGGATGACTGAAGCTTTCTTT. The chain recombines TRBV7-9 with TRBJ1-1; D might be TRBD1 (6 bases). The CDR3 loop spans 13 amino acids. Germline V gene data show CDR1 as SEHNR and CDR2 as FQNEAQ (reference sequence).